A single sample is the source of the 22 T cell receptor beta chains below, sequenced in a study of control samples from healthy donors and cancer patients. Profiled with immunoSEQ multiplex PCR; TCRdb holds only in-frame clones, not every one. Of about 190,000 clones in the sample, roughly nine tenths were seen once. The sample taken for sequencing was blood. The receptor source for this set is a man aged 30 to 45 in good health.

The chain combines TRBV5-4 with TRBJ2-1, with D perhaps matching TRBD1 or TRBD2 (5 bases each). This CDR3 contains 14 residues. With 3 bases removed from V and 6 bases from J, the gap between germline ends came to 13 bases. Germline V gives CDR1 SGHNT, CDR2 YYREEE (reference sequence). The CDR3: CASSSGQGSNEQFF. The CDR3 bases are TGTGCCAGCAGCTCGGGGCAGGGAAGCAATGAGCAGTTCTTC.

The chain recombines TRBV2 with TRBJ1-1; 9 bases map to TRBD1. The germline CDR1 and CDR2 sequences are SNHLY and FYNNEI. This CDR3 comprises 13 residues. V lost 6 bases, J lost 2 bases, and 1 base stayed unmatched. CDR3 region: CASRGQGNTEAFF. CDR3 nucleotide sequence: TGTGCCAGCAGGGGACAGGGAAACACTGAAGCTTTCTTT.

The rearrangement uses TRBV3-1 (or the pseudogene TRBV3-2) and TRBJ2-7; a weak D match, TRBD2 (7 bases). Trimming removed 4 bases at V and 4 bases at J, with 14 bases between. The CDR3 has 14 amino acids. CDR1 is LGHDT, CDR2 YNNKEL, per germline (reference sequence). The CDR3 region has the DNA TGTGCCAGCAGCCTCCGGGGGGCTCGTTACGAGCAGTACTTC. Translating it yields CASSLRGARYEQYF.

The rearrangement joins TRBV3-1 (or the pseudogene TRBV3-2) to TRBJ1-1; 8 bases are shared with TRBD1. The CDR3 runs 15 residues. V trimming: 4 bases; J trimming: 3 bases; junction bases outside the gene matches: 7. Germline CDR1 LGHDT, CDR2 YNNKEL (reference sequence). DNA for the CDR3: TGTGCCAGCAGCCGAGTGGGACAGGTTGACACTGAAGCTTTCTTT. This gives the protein CASSRVGQVDTEAFF.

The DNA of the CDR3 is TGTGCCAGCAGCTTTCAACAGGGGTTAAATGGCTACACCTTC. It yields the protein CASSFQQGLNGYTF. The genes are TRBV5-6 and TRBJ1-2; 7 nucleotides align to TRBD1. Germline V gene data show CDR1 as SGHDT and CDR2 as YYEEEE. This CDR3 has 14 residues. With V trimmed by 2 bases and J by 6 bases, 7 bases remained unmatched.

CDR3 sequence (DNA): TGTGCCAGCAGCCAACGGACTAGCGGGGGCTCCTCTCACACAGATACGCAGTATTTT. This sequence encodes CASSQRTSGGSSHTDTQYF. The rearrangement uses TRBV3-1 (or the pseudogene TRBV3-2) and TRBJ2-3; 13 bases match TRBD2. Germline CDR1 is LGHDT and CDR2 is YNNKEL (reference sequence). The CDR3 is made up of 19 amino acids. Losses at the gene ends were 2 bases for V and 2 bases for J; bases not matched to a gene: 10.

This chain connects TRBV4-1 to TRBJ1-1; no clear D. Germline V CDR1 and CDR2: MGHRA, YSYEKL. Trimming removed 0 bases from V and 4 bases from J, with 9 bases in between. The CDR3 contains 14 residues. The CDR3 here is CASSQEPRGTEAFF. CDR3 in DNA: TGCGCCAGCAGCCAAGAACCTCGGGGCACTGAAGCTTTCTTT.

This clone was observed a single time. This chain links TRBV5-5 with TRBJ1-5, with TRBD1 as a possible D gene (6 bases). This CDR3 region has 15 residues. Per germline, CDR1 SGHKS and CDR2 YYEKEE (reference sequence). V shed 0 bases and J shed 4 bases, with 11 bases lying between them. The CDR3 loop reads CASSLAAGENQPQHF. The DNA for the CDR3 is TGTGCCAGCAGCTTGGCCGCAGGGGAGAATCAGCCCCAGCATTTT.

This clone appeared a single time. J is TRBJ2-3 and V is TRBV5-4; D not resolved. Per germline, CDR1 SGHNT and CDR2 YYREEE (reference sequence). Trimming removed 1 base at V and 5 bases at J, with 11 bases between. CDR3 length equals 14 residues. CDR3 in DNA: TGTGCCAGCAGCTTGCCAGGAGACTTAGATACGCAGTATTTT. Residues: CASSLPGDLDTQYF. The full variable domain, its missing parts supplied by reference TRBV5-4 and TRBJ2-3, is ETGVTQSPTHLIKTRGQQVTLRCSSQSGHNTVSWYQQALGQGPQFIFQYYREEENGRGNFPPRFSGLQFPNYSSELNVNALELDDSALYLCASSLPGDLDTQYFGPGTRLTVL.

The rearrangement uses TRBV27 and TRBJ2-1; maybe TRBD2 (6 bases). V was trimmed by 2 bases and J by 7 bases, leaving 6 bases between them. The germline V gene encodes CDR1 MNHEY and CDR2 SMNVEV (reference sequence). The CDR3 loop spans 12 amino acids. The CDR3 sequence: CASSLAGNEQFF. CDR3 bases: TGTGCCAGCAGTTTAGCGGGAAATGAGCAGTTCTTC.

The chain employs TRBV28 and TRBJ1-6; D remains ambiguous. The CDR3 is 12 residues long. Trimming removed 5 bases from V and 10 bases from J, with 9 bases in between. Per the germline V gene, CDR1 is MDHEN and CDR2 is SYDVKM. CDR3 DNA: TGTGCCAGCAGTCCCCTGGGGTCACCCCTCCACTTT. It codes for CASSPLGSPLHF.

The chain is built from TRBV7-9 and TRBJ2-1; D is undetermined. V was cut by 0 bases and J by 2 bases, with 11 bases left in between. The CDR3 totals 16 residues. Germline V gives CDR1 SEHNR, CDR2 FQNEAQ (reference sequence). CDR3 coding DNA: TGTGCCAGCAGCTTAGCTGGGAATAGGGCCTACAATGAGCAGTTCTTC. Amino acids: CASSLAGNRAYNEQFF.

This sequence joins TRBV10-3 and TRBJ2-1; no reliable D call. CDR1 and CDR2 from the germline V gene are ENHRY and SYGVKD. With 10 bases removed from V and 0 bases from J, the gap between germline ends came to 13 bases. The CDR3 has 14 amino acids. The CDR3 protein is CATTEVSSYNEQFF. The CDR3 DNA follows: TGTGCCACCACAGAGGTCAGCTCCTACAATGAGCAGTTCTTC.

The CDR3 coding sequence is TGTGCCAGCAGATTAACAGGGGATGAGCAGTTCTTC. Amino acid sequence: CASRLTGDEQFF. The chain recombines TRBV7-6 with TRBJ2-1; 7 bases line up with TRBD1. This CDR3 region has 12 residues. The V gene's germline CDR1 is SGHVS and CDR2 FNYEAQ. V was pared by 6 bases and J by 8 bases, with 4 bases of the junction left unmatched.

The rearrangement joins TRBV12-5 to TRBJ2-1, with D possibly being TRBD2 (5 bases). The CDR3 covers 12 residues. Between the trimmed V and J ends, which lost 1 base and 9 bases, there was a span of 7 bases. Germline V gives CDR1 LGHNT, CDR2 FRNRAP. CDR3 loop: CASGLALGEQFF. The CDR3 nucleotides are TGTGCTAGTGGTTTGGCACTAGGTGAGCAGTTCTTC.

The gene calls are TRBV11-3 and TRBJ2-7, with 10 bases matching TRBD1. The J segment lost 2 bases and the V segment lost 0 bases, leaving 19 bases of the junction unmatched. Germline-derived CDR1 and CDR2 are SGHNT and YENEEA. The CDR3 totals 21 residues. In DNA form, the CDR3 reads TGTGCCAGCAGCTTAGATTCCTGGGCCACTTCGGGACAGGGGATCACCTACGAGCAGTACTTC. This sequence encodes CASSLDSWATSGQGITYEQYF.

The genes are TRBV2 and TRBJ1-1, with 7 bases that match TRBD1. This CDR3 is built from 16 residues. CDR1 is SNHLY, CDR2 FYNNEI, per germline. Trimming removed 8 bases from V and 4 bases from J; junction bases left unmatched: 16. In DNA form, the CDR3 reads TGTGCCAGCCTCAGGGGGGTTGGGGGCGCGGGCACTGAAGCTTTCTTT. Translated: CASLRGVGGAGTEAFF.

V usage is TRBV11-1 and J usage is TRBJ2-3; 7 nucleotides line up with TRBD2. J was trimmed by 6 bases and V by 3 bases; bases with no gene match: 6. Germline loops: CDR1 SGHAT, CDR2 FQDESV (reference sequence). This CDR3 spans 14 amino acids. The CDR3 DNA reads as TGTGCCAGCAGCTTGGGAGGGGACCCGGATACGCAGTATTTT. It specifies CASSLGGDPDTQYF.

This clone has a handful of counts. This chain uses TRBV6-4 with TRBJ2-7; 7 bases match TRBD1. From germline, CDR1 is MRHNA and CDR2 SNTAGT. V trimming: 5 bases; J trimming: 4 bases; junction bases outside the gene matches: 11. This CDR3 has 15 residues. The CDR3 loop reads CASSPTLRDSYEQYF. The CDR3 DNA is TGTGCCAGCAGTCCCACCCTCCGGGACAGTTACGAGCAGTACTTC.

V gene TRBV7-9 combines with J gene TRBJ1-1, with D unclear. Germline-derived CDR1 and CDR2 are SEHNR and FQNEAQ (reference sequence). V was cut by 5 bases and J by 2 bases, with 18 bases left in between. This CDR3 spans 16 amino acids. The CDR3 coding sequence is TGTGCCAGCAGCCCGAACGTGGCAGGTGGTAACACTGAAGCTTTCTTT. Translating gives CASSPNVAGGNTEAFF.

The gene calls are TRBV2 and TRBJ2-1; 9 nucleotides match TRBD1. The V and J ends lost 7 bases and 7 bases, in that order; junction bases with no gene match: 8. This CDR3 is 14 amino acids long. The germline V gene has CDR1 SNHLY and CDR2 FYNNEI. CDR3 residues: CASMNSGTGNEQFF. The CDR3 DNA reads TGTGCCAGCATGAACTCCGGGACAGGGAATGAGCAGTTCTTC.

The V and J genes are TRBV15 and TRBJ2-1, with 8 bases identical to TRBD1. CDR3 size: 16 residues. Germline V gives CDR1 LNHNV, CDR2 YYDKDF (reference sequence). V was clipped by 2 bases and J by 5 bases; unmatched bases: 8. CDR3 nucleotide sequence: TGTGCCACCAGCAGAACTATGGACAGGGACGACAATGAGCAGTTCTTC. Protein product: CATSRTMDRDDNEQFF. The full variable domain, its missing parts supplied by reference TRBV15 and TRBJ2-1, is DAMVIQNPRYQVTQFGKPVTLSCSQTLNHNVMYWYQQKSSQAPKLLFHYYDKDFNNEADTPDNFQSRRPNTSFCFLDIRSPGLGDTAMYLCATSRTMDRDDNEQFFGPGTRLTVL.